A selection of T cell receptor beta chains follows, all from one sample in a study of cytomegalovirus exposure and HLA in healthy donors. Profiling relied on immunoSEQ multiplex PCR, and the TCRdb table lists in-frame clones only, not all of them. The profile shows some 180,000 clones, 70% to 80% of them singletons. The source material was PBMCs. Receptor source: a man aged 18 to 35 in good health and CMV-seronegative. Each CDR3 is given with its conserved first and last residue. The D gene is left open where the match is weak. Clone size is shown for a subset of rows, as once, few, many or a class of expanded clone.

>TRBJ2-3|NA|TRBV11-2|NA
TGTGCCAGCAGCCCGACTCTAAGGGGGCAGTATTTT
CASSPTLRGQYF
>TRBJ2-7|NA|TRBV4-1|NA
TGCGCCAGCAGCTTCAACATGGCAGTCAACGAGCAGTACTTC
CASSFNMAVNEQYF
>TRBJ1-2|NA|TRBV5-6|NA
TGTGCCAGCAGCCAGGGGAGACGGAAAAACTATGGCTACACCTTC
CASSQGRRKNYGYTF
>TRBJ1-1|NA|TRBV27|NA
TGTGCCAGCAGTCCGCACGGGGGGGCGGGGGCTGAAGCTTTCTTT
CASSPHGGAGAEAFF
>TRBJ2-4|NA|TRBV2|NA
TGTGCCAGCAGTGAAAGACAGGCGGTTGGGATTCAGTACTTC
CASSERQAVGIQYF
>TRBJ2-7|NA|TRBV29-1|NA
TGCAGCGTCCCTACAGGGTATGGGGAGCAGTACTTC
CSVPTGYGEQYF
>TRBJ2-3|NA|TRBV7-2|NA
TGTGCCAGCAGCCTAGGAGGCGCAGATACGCAGTATTTT
CASSLGGADTQYF
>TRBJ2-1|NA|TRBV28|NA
TGTGCCAGCGGCACCTACAATGAGCAGTTCTTC
CASGTYNEQFF
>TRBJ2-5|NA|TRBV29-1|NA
TGCAGCGTTCCTTGGGGCAGACGGGAGACCCAGTACTTC
CSVPWGRRETQYF
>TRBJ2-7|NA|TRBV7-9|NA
TGTGCCAGCAGCTTAGCTAGCCCCACCGAGCAGTACTTC
CASSLASPTEQYF
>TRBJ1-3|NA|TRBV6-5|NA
TGTGCCAGCAGGCCCAGAGGGCCTGGAAACACCATATATTTT
CASRPRGPGNTIYF
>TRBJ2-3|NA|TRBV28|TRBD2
TGTGCCAGCAGTCGCCGGGGGGGTATAGGGGGGAATACGCAGTATTTT
CASSRRGGIGGNTQYF
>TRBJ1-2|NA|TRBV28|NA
TGTGCCAGCAGTTTACAGGGTTATGCTCACGGCTACACCTTC
CASSLQGYAHGYTF
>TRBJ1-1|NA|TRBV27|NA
TGTGCCAGCAGTTTAGCTCGCAGGGCAACTGAAGCTTTCTTT
CASSLARRATEAFF
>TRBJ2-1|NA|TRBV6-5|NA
TGTGCCAGCAGGCTCGGGTTGGTGAATGAGCAGTTCTTC
CASRLGLVNEQFF
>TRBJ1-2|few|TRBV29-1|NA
TGCAGCGTCCCTCGGACAGACCTTAACTATGGCTACACCTTC
CSVPRTDLNYGYTF
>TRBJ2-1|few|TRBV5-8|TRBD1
TGTGCCAGCAGCAACAGGGGCGGCATCTACAATGAGCAGTTCTTC
CASSNRGGIYNEQFF
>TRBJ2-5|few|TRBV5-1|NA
TGCGCCAGCAGCATAGAAGAGACCCAGTACTTC
CASSIEETQYF
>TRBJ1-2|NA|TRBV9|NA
TGTGCCAGCAGCCCCCGATCGGGGGGGGGAAACTATGGCTACACCTTC
CASSPRSGGGNYGYTF
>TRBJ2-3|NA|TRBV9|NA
TGTGCCAGCAGCTCCGCGGGGGCTACTAGCACAGATACGCAGTATTTT
CASSSAGATSTDTQYF
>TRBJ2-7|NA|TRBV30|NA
TGTGCCTGGTGTCGACAAGGAAGCTCCTACGAGCAGTACTTC
CAWCRQGSSYEQYF
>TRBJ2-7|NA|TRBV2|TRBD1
TGTGCCACCAGGACAGGGACGTACGAGCAGTACTTC
CATRTGTYEQYF
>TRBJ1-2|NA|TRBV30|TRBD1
TGTGCCTGGGACAGGGACATGAGGGGCTACACCTTC
CAWDRDMRGYTF
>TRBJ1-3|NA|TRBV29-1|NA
TGCAGTGTTGAATCACAGAGTGGTGGAAACACCATATATTTT
CSVESQSGGNTIYF
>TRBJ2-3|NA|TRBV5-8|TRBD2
TGTGCCAGCAGCTTGGATGGGGCTAGCGGGCCACCTAGCACAGATACGCAGTATTTT
CASSLDGASGPPSTDTQYF
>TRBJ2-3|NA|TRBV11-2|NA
TGTGCCAGCAGCCCTGCGGGAGATACGCAGTATTTT
CASSPAGDTQYF
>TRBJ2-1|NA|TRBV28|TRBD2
TGTGCCAGCAGTTTATGGACTAGCATTAACAATGAGCAGTTCTTC
CASSLWTSINNEQFF
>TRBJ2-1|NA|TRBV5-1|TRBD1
TGCGCCAGCAGCTTGGGGTCAGGGGGACCCTACAATGAGCAGTTCTTC
CASSLGSGGPYNEQFF
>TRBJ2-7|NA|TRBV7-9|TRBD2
TGTGCCAGCAGCACGATCGCTAGCGGCGAGCAGTACTTC
CASSTIASGEQYF
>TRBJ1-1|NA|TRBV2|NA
TGTGCCAGCAGTACACAGGCTATGAACACCGAAGCTTTCTTT
CASSTQAMNTEAFF
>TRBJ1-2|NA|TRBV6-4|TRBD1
TGTGCCAGCAGTGACGCCCCGGGACAGGGACCCGGTGGCTACACCTTC
CASSDAPGQGPGGYTF
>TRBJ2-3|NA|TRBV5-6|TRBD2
TGTGCCAGCAGCTTGAAGGCGTCGGGGGGTCTGAGCACAGATACGCAGTATTTT
CASSLKASGGLSTDTQYF
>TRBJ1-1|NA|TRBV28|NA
TGTGCCAGCAGTTTACGCCGGGCTGAAGCTTTCTTT
CASSLRRAEAFF
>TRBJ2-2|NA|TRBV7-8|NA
TGTGCCAGCAGTAAGCAGGAGGCCGGGGAGCTGTTTTTT
CASSKQEAGELFF
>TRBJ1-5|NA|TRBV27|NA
TGTGCCAGCAGTTCGGACGGGAATAGCAATCAGCCCCAGCATTTT
CASSSDGNSNQPQHF
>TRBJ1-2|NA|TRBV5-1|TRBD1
TGCGCCAGCAGCTTGGCCCTCGAGGGGGCGCGGTATGGCTACACCTTC
CASSLALEGARYGYTF
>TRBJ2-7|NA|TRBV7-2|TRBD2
TGTGCCAGCAGCGTAGGCACTAGCGGGCTTTACGAGCAGTACTTC
CASSVGTSGLYEQYF
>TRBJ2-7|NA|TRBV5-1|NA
TGCGCCAGCAGCTCGGGCGGGGAGTTCCCCTCCTACGAGCAGTACTTC
CASSSGGEFPSYEQYF
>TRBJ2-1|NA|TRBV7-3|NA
TGTGCCAGCAGCCAAAGCCGGGGATGGGGCTCCTACAATGAGCAGTTCTTC
CASSQSRGWGSYNEQFF
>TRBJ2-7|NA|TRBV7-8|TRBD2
TGTGCCAGCAACGGAGGGGGACTAGCGGGGGCTTTGTACGAGCAGTACTTC
CASNGGGLAGALYEQYF